This TCR beta chain was identified in a study of shared clonotypes between healthy human individuals. Findings and limits, study-wide: Exclusively blood specimens were collected; tissue repertoires likely differ.

Method: immunoSEQ multiplex PCR; TCRdb's copy keeps in-frame clones and lacks some. Found here are about 1.1 million clones, approximately 80% of them singletons; the top ten hold approximately 0.5%. In regard to this clone: Its specificity is not known.

Germline V CDR1 and CDR2: SGHTA, FQGNSA. The CDR3 is 13 amino acids. J gave up 4 bases and V 4 bases, and 3 bases lay outside the gene matches. This sequence was found in a man aged 18 to 30 in good health. Some clones in this sample may be carry-over from other donors' samples. The sample consisted of memory CD4+ T cells from PBMCs. Subset denoted: CD45RA-negative fraction. The chain links TRBV7-2 to TRBJ1-1, with TRBD1 matching over 7 bases. As DNA, the CDR3 is TGTGCCAGCAGCTCCCGGACAGGCACTGAAGCTTTCTTT. It encodes CASSSRTGTEAFF.